This entry lists 19 T cell receptor beta chains sequenced from one sample in a study of cytomegalovirus exposure and HLA in healthy donors. A multiplex PCR was run with 60 Vbeta primers and 13 Jbeta primers. The protocol was immunoSEQ multiplex PCR, while the TCRdb copy is restricted to in-frame clones and leaves out a portion. Of around 200,000 clones listed, 75% to 85% are singletons. The sample comprised PBMCs. These receptors all come from a boy younger than 18 in good health and CMV-seronegative.

The gene calls are TRBV6-5 and TRBJ2-2, with 10 bases identical to TRBD1. CDR3 length equals 14 residues. Per germline, CDR1 MNHEY and CDR2 SVGAGI. V lost 5 bases and J lost 4; bases outside the gene matches: 1. The CDR3 sequence is CASSRTGGTGELFF. CDR3 coding DNA: TGTGCCAGCAGTAGGACAGGGGGCACCGGGGAGCTGTTTTTT.

The chain recombines TRBV9 with TRBJ1-6, with 9 bases matching TRBD1. Trimming removed 4 bases from V and 7 bases from J; junction bases left unmatched: 3. Per germline, CDR1 SGDLS and CDR2 YYNGEE. This CDR3 contains 14 residues. CDR3 nucleotide sequence: TGTGCCAGCAGCCCACAGGGGGCAAATTCACCCCTCCACTTT. Translating gives CASSPQGANSPLHF.

The CDR3 DNA follows: TGTGCCAGTAGGATGCCGAGGGGTGGGGGGACTGAAGCTTTCTTT. This codes for CASRMPRGGGTEAFF. The chain carries TRBV19 and TRBJ1-1, with D possibly being TRBD1 (5 bases). V was cut by 6 bases and J by 5 bases, with 19 bases left in between. The CDR3 extends over 15 amino acids. In germline, CDR1 is LNHDA, CDR2 SQIVND (reference sequence).

Only one count was recorded for this clone. V is TRBV11-1 and J is TRBJ2-7; maybe TRBD2 (6 bases). The V gene lost 5 bases and the J gene lost 7 bases, with 27 bases spanning the gap. This CDR3 spans 17 amino acids. Per the germline V gene, CDR1 is SGHAT and CDR2 is FQDESV (reference sequence). CDR3 residues: CASSPDLTEGRPWEQYF. DNA for the CDR3: TGTGCCAGCAGCCCAGACCTTACGGAGGGACGTCCTTGGGAGCAGTACTTC.

V gene TRBV5-4 combines with J gene TRBJ2-7; D unresolved. The CDR3 runs 14 residues. Per germline, CDR1 SGHNT and CDR2 YYREEE (reference sequence). The V and J ends lost 2 bases and 0 bases respectively, with 9 bases between them. This CDR3 reads CASSFPPVSYEQYF. In nucleotides, the CDR3 is TGTGCCAGCAGCTTTCCCCCAGTCTCCTACGAGCAGTACTTC. The whole variable domain, filled in from reference TRBV5-4 and TRBJ2-7, reads ETGVTQSPTHLIKTRGQQVTLRCSSQSGHNTVSWYQQALGQGPQFIFQYYREEENGRGNFPPRFSGLQFPNYSSELNVNALELDDSALYLCASSFPPVSYEQYFGPGTRLTVT.

This chain connects TRBV10-3 to TRBJ1-1, with TRBD1 matching over 8 bases. This CDR3 has 13 amino acids. Germline assignment: CDR1 ENHRY and CDR2 SYGVKD. Trimming cost V 6 bases and J 4 bases; bases outside gene matches: 4. CDR3 coding DNA: TGTGCCATCAGCCTCGGGACAGGCACTGAAGCTTTCTTT. This gives the protein CAISLGTGTEAFF.

The gene calls are TRBV4-1 and TRBJ1-5, with TRBD1 matching over 9 bases. V shed 4 bases and J 5 bases; nucleotides not matched to a gene: 6. Looked up from germline, CDR1 is MGHRA and CDR2 is YSYEKL. This CDR3 is built from 15 residues. CDR3 region: CASSLRTGEDQPQHF. The CDR3 bases are TGCGCCAGCAGCCTCCGGACAGGGGAGGATCAGCCCCAGCATTTT.

The chain is built from TRBV6-6 and TRBJ1-5, with unresolved D. The CDR3 is 15 amino acids. Between the trimmed V and J ends, which lost 0 bases and 1 base, there was a span of 7 bases. Per the germline V gene, CDR1 is MNHNY and CDR2 is SVGAGI (reference sequence). CDR3 nucleotide sequence: TGTGCCAGCAGTTACTCGCCGACAAGCAATCAGCCCCAGCATTTT. It encodes CASSYSPTSNQPQHF.

The chain is built from TRBV11-2 and TRBJ2-5; 11 bases map to TRBD2. The V and J ends lost 7 bases and 5 bases, in that order; junction bases with no gene match: 6. Germline CDR1 is SGHAT and CDR2 is FQNNGV. This CDR3 is built from 14 residues. The DNA of the CDR3 is TGTGCCAGCACCCGGACTAGCGGGCCCGAGACCCAGTACTTC. Translation: CASTRTSGPETQYF.

The CDR3 DNA follows: TGCGCCAGCAGCCCTAGCGGGAGGGCAGAAGATACGCAGTATTTT. Encoded protein: CASSPSGRAEDTQYF. The chain recombines TRBV4-3 with TRBJ2-3; 12 nucleotides agree with TRBD2. The CDR3 is made up of 15 amino acids. Germline trimming cut 4 bases from V and 5 bases from J; bases unmatched to any gene: 4. CDR1 is LGHNA, CDR2 YSLEER, per germline.

The chain carries TRBV10-3 and TRBJ2-7; D perhaps matches TRBD2 (6 bases). Trimming shortened V by 6 bases and J by 5 bases, and 14 bases separated the two germline ends. CDR3 length: 13 residues. CDR1 and CDR2 (germline): ENHRY, SYGVKD. The CDR3 DNA is TGTGCCATCAGGATGACTAGAACGCACGAGCAGTACTTC. As protein: CAIRMTRTHEQYF.

This clone has a handful of counts. V is TRBV14 and J is TRBJ2-7, with TRBD1 identical over 8 bases. Germline trimming cut 3 bases from V and 7 bases from J; bases unmatched to any gene: 5. CDR3 length: 13 residues. The V gene's germline CDR1 is SGHDN and CDR2 FVKESK. The CDR3 DNA follows: TGTGCCAGCAGCCAGGACAGGGTCGAAGAGCAGTACTTC. Amino acids: CASSQDRVEEQYF.

This clone was seen just once. The chain has TRBV10-3 and TRBJ2-3, with D maybe TRBD2 (7 bases). V was cut by 2 bases and J by 3 bases, with 15 bases left in between. CDR1 is ENHRY and CDR2 is SYGVKD in the germline V gene. This CDR3 comprises 16 residues. The CDR3 here is CAISEGRGAPTDTQYF. The CDR3 nucleotides are TGTGCCATCAGTGAGGGACGGGGGGCCCCTACAGATACGCAGTATTTT.

This chain links TRBV6-6 with TRBJ1-2; TRBD1 matches 7 bases. The CDR3 has 16 amino acids. V was clipped by 8 bases and J by 5 bases; unmatched bases: 17. The germline CDR1 and CDR2 sequences are MNHNY and SVGAGI (reference sequence). The CDR3 spells CASEPPSTGASYGYTF. CDR3 DNA: TGTGCCAGCGAACCCCCCTCTACAGGGGCCTCGTATGGCTACACCTTC.

This clone was picked up a small number of times. The genes are TRBV5-4 and TRBJ2-7; D is undetermined. V was shortened by 9 bases and J by 3 bases, with 25 bases between the two germline ends. The V gene's germline CDR1 is SGHNT and CDR2 YYREEE (reference sequence). There are 16 residues in the CDR3. The CDR3 loop reads CATTENPRIGDYEQYF. In DNA form, the CDR3 reads TGTGCCACTACCGAGAATCCTCGGATCGGAGACTACGAGCAGTACTTC.

This clone has just one count. The genes are TRBV27 and TRBJ1-2; TRBD1 is a possible D gene (5 bases). Deletions cut 6 bases from V and 4 bases from J, with 27 bases between. Germline V gene data show CDR1 as MNHEY and CDR2 as SMNVEV (reference sequence). This CDR3 has 18 residues. This CDR3 is CASSLKANLRSGAYGYTF. CDR3 nucleotide sequence: TGTGCCAGCAGCTTGAAAGCCAACCTGAGGAGCGGGGCCTATGGCTACACCTTC.

The V gene is TRBV19, the J gene TRBJ2-3; D is perhaps TRBD1 (5 bases). Germline values: CDR1 LNHDA, CDR2 SQIVND (reference sequence). V dropped 1 base and J dropped 3 bases, with 14 bases sitting between them. CDR3 length: 16 residues. Here the CDR3 reads CASSIGPGMGTDTQYF. The CDR3 region has the DNA TGTGCCAGTAGTATAGGGCCAGGGATGGGGACAGATACGCAGTATTTT.

The chain carries TRBV19 and TRBJ1-4; TRBD1 matches at 7 bases. V shed 5 bases and J 2 bases; nucleotides not matched to a gene: 5. This CDR3 has 15 amino acids. In germline, CDR1 is LNHDA, CDR2 SQIVND (reference sequence). The CDR3 sequence is CASSSGGMTNEKLFF. The CDR3 region has the DNA TGTGCCAGTAGTTCAGGGGGAATGACTAATGAAAAACTGTTTTTT.

V gene TRBV29-1 combines with J gene TRBJ2-7; 9 bases fit TRBD2. This CDR3 has 13 amino acids. V shed 4 bases, J shed 4 bases, and the junction held 5 bases outside the gene matches. Germline CDR1 and CDR2: SQVTM and ANQGSEA. In nucleotides, the CDR3 is TGCAGCGTTGCATTACTAGCGGGTTACGAGCAGTACTTC. It codes for CSVALLAGYEQYF.